Each of the 28 T cell receptor beta chains below was sequenced from the same sample in a study of tissue T cells after allogeneic stem cell transplantation. TCRdb's table, derived via immunoSEQ multiplex PCR, lists solely in-frame clones and lacks some. This table holds several thousand clones, roughly half found once. Time point denoted: mouse harvest day 7 after allogeneic transplant. The graft held 10^6 splenic CD5+ T cells and 10^7 T-cell-depleted bone marrow cells. Sequencing was done on a sample of gut tissue. The receptors derive from a female BALB/c mouse given C57BL/6 T cells with graft-versus-host disease after an allogeneic hematopoietic cell transplant.

As to this clone: The genes and germline here are from mouse. The read stops 1 residue short of the end of the CDR3; the missing end is completed from the germline J gene. The chain has TRBV13-3 and TRBJ1-4; a possible D gene is TRBD1 (5 bases). The germline CDR1 and CDR2 sequences are NNHDY and SYVADS. CDR3 size: 15 residues. The germline V and J ends were trimmed by 3 bases and 0 bases, with 9 bases remaining between them. Here the CDR3 reads CASSAPTVSNERLFF. The CDR3 DNA, read in part, is TGTGCCAGCAGTGCCCCGACAGTTTCCAACGAAAGATTATTT.

Note on this clone: The gene names here belong to mouse. The CDR3 sequence is CASAPGLGSAETLYF. CDR3 DNA, as far as it was read: TGTGCCAGCGCCCCGGGACTGGGGAGTGCAGAAACGCTGTAT. The V gene is TRBV3, the J gene TRBJ2-3, with TRBD2 matching over 10 bases. The read stops 1 residue short of the end of the CDR3; the missing end is completed from the germline J gene. Per the germline V gene, CDR1 is SNHLY and CDR2 is FYNGKV (reference sequence). Unmatched junction bases numbered 5, after V lost 8 bases and J lost 0 bases. The CDR3 runs to 15 residues.

Note on this clone: Gene names denote mouse genes. Read data end 1 residue before the CDR3 end; the end is taken from the germline J gene. J is TRBJ1-3 and V is TRBV21; 11 nucleotides align to TRBD1. TRBV21 counts as an open reading frame of uncertain function. Trimming took 6 bases from V and 2 from J; bases not matched to a gene: 3. This CDR3 has 15 residues. The part of the CDR3 DNA that was read is TGTGCTAGCAGCCGGGACAGGGGGACTGGAAATACGCTCTAT. Translating gives CASSRDRGTGNTLY. The CDR3 in full is CASSRDRGTGNTLYF.

A remark on this clone: Mouse gene names and germline throughout. The read is 1 residue too short to cover the CDR3 end, so that end is filled in from the germline J gene. The chain recombines TRBV12-2 with TRBJ2-4; 12 bases fit TRBD2. V dropped 2 bases and J dropped 5; count of bases not matched to a gene: 1. Germline V lookup: CDR1 SGHLS, CDR2 HYDKME. CDR3 length: 14 amino acids. CDR3 DNA, as far as it was read: TGTGCCAGCTCTCCGGACTGGGGGGGAAACACCTTGTAC. It translates to CASSPDWGGNTLY. The CDR3 in full is CASSPDWGGNTLYF.

Comments on this clone: Mouse gene names apply. The CDR3 loop is CASTPTESGNTLYF. The CDR3 bases that were read are TGTGCCAGCACTCCGACAGAATCTGGAAATACGCTCTAT. The rearrangement links TRBV13-1 to TRBJ1-3, with a possible D match to TRBD1 (5 bases). The read ends 1 residue early relative to the CDR3; the germline J gene fills the gap. Germline CDR1 NSHNY, CDR2 SYGAGN. Trimming stripped 6 bases from V and 1 base from J, with 11 bases between. This CDR3 is 14 amino acids long.

This clone was counted only a few times. The gene names here belong to mouse. CDR3: CASSSGTGSYEQYF. The part of the CDR3 DNA that was read is TGTGCCAGCAGTTCCGGGACAGGGTCCTATGAACAGTAC. V and J are TRBV26 and TRBJ2-7, with 9 nucleotides matching TRBD1. The read terminates 1 residue ahead of where the CDR3 ends, so the germline J gene completes it. In germline, CDR1 is KGHPV, CDR2 FQNQEV (reference sequence). This CDR3 spans 14 amino acids. V was pared by 5 bases and J by 1 base, with 3 bases of the junction left unmatched.

With respect to this clone: The gene names here belong to mouse. The read halts 1 residue ahead of the CDR3 end, with the missing end drawn from the germline J gene. The chain couples TRBV26 to TRBJ2-5; tentatively, D is TRBD1 (6 bases). V shed 4 bases and J shed 2 bases, with 13 bases lying between them. CDR1 is KGHPV and CDR2 is FQNQEV in the germline V gene (reference sequence). The CDR3 has 15 amino acids. The CDR3: CASSPHRDGQDTQYF. Partial CDR3 DNA: TGTGCCAGCAGTCCCCACAGGGACGGCCAAGACACCCAGTAC.

As concerns this clone: Gene and germline names: mouse. The read terminates 1 residue ahead of where the CDR3 ends, so the germline J gene completes it. The sample holds other DNA sequences that translate to the same CDR3. The V and J genes are TRBV3 and TRBJ2-4; tentatively, D is TRBD1 or TRBD2 (5 bases each). The CDR3 consists of 14 residues. Germline V lookup: CDR1 SNHLY, CDR2 FYNGKV (reference sequence). Trimming left V 2 bases short and J 4 bases short, with 10 bases between. CDR3 protein: CASSLLGLKNTLYF. The part of the CDR3 DNA that was read is TGTGCCAGCAGCTTATTGGGGCTTAAAAACACCTTGTAC.

As regards this clone: The listed genes are named as in mouse. The CDR3 extends 1 residue past the end of the read, so its final part is completed from the germline J gene. This rearrangement joins TRBV4 to TRBJ2-3; D is unclear. This CDR3 region has 12 residues. Trimming took 4 bases from V and 0 from J, leaving 2 bases between them. Germline CDR1 LGHDT, CDR2 YNNKQL (reference sequence). The sequenced CDR3 bases are TGTGCCAGCAGCTTTAGTGCAGAAACGCTGTAT. Amino acid sequence: CASSFSAETLY. The entire CDR3 reads CASSFSAETLYF.

As regards this clone: Gene names and germline match the mouse. The read terminates 1 residue before the CDR3 end, so the remaining end is supplied by the germline J gene. V and J are TRBV13-2 and TRBJ1-1; D possibly corresponds to TRBD1 (6 bases). The CDR3 is 12 residues long. Germline CDR1 is NNHNN and CDR2 is SYGAGS (reference sequence). V lost 5 bases to trimming and J lost 5 bases, with 10 bases between them. CDR3 sequence: CASGTGLTEVFF. The DNA read from the CDR3 is TGTGCCAGCGGAACAGGGTTGACAGAAGTCTTC.

Worth noting for this clone: The listed genes are named as in mouse. With the read ending 1 residue before the CDR3 end, the germline J gene is used to fill in that end. The chain employs TRBV15 and TRBJ1-1, with a tentative D call TRBD1 (5 bases). Trimming cost V 6 bases and J 8 bases, with 10 bases left between them. The CDR3 is 11 residues long. Looked up from germline, CDR1 is SGHND and CDR2 is FRSKSL. CDR3 residues: CASSPPGEVFF. The sequenced CDR3 bases are TGTGCCAGCAGCCCTCCAGGGGAAGTCTTC.

To note about this clone: Gene and germline names: mouse. Read sequence stops 1 residue before the CDR3 end, and the germline J gene provides the missing end. The chain carries TRBV13-2 and TRBJ2-1; D tentatively fits TRBD1 or TRBD2 (5 bases each). Germline CDR1 NNHNN, CDR2 SYGAGS (reference sequence). The CDR3 spans 14 residues. Trimming removed 6 bases from V and 1 base from J, with 11 bases in between. The CDR3 reads CASAERGNYAEQFF. The CDR3 DNA, read in part, is TGTGCCAGCGCCGAACGGGGGAACTATGCTGAGCAGTTC.

With regard to this clone: Gene names denote mouse genes. The CDR3 end is not reached by the read, which stops 1 residue before it; the germline J gene fills it in. J is TRBJ1-2 and V is TRBV26, with D tentatively TRBD1 (5 bases). The CDR3 loop spans 12 amino acids. The germline V gene has CDR1 KGHPV and CDR2 FQNQEV (reference sequence). V dropped 4 bases and J dropped 4 bases, with 7 bases sitting between them. CDR3 protein: CASSRGGSDYTF. CDR3 bases read: TGTGCCAGCAGTCGGGGGGGCTCCGACTACACC.

This clone turned up a few times. Gene and germline names: mouse. The read ends 1 residue early relative to the CDR3; the germline J gene fills the gap. The chain combines TRBV26 with TRBJ2-7; 11 bases line up with TRBD1. Germline loops: CDR1 KGHPV, CDR2 FQNQEV (reference sequence). The CDR3 totals 15 residues. J lost 2 bases, V lost 2 bases, and 2 bases had no gene match. CDR3 residues: CASSLRDRGAYEQYF. The part of the CDR3 DNA that was read is TGTGCCAGCAGTCTGAGGGACAGGGGGGCCTATGAACAGTAC.

Comment on this clone: This sequence may be a read error, since a much larger clone differs from it by one base. Genes and germline come from the mouse. The CDR3 goes on 1 residue after the read ends, and that part is filled in from the germline J gene. V and J are TRBV16 and TRBJ2-5; no clear D gene. CDR1 and CDR2 (germline): SGHSA, FRNQAP. The V gene lost 0 bases and the J gene lost 2 bases, with 6 bases spanning the gap. The length of the CDR3 is 14 residues. The sequenced CDR3 bases are TGTGCAAGCAGCTTAGAGGGGATCCAAGACACCCAGTAC. Residues: CASSLEGIQDTQY. The whole CDR3 protein reads CASSLEGIQDTQYF.

A note on this clone: The germline and genes are mouse ones. The sequence runs out 1 residue before the end of the CDR3; the remainder is reconstructed from the germline J gene. The V gene is TRBV26, the J gene TRBJ1-1; tentative D call: TRBD1 (5 bases). CDR1 and CDR2 from the germline V gene are KGHPV and FQNQEV (reference sequence). This CDR3 contains 12 residues. V was trimmed by 6 bases and J by 1 base, leaving 6 bases between them. Partial CDR3 DNA: TGTGCCAGCAGAGACAGAAACACAGAAGTCTTC. Residues: CASRDRNTEVF. The CDR3 in full is CASRDRNTEVFF.

Regarding this clone: Gene names are the mouse ones. The read stops 1 residue short of the end of the CDR3; the missing end is completed from the germline J gene. The chain recombines TRBV5 with TRBJ2-7; 9 bases agree with TRBD2. Germline CDR1 is LGHNA and CDR2 is YNLKQL (reference sequence). CDR3 length: 13 residues. V shed 4 bases, J shed 4 bases, and the junction held 2 bases outside the gene matches. The CDR3 spells CASSPLGGYEQYF. CDR3 DNA (partial): TGTGCCAGCAGCCCCCTGGGGGGGTATGAACAGTAC.

Points on this clone: Gene names refer to mouse genes. The CDR3 end is not reached by the read, which stops 1 residue before it; the germline J gene fills it in. The chain is built from TRBV19 and TRBJ1-4; D might be TRBD1 (5 bases). The CDR3 is 15 residues long. The V end was cut by 6 bases, the J end by 0 bases, with 12 bases between. Germline V CDR1 and CDR2: FNHDT, SITEND (reference sequence). The CDR3 is CASTPRTFSNERLFF. The covered CDR3 bases are TGTGCCAGCACACCCCGGACATTTTCCAACGAAAGATTATTT.

Turning to this clone: Germline and genes: mouse. The read ends 1 residue early relative to the CDR3; the germline J gene fills the gap. The rearrangement links TRBV26 to TRBJ1-1, with D possibly matching TRBD1 (6 bases). Germline-derived CDR1 and CDR2 are KGHPV and FQNQEV (reference sequence). V lost 4 bases and J 1 base, leaving 7 bases between the germline ends. The CDR3 consists of 13 residues. The sequenced CDR3 bases are TGTGCCAGCAGTCCGGGACAAAACACAGAAGTCTTC. Encoded protein: CASSPGQNTEVF. The CDR3 in its entirety is CASSPGQNTEVFF. Based on the CDR3 plus reference TRBV26 and TRBJ1-1, the full variable domain is NSKVIQTPRYLVKGQGQKAKMRCIPEKGHPVVFWYQQNKNNEFKFLINFQNQEVLQQIDMTEKRFSAECPSNSPCSLEIQSSEAGDSALYLCASSPGQNTEVFFGKGTRLTVV.

Comments on this clone: Mouse gene names and germline throughout. The observed sequence ends 1 residue before the CDR3 terminus, with the missing tail filled in from the germline J gene. V and J are TRBV12-1 and TRBJ2-7; tentative D call: TRBD2 (5 bases). The germline V and J ends were trimmed by 0 bases and 0 bases, with 11 bases remaining between them. This CDR3 has 15 residues. Germline V lookup: CDR1 SGHSN, CDR2 HYEKVE. The covered CDR3 bases are TGTGCCAGCTCTCTCTCATGGGGAAGCTCCTATGAACAGTAC. Amino acids: CASSLSWGSSYEQY. The CDR3 in its entirety is CASSLSWGSSYEQYF.

Comments on this clone: Gene names are mouse gene names. The read stops 1 residue short of the end of the CDR3; the missing end is completed from the germline J gene. The chain combines TRBV26 with TRBJ1-1; 9 nucleotides agree with TRBD1. The CDR3 is made up of 14 amino acids. CDR1 is KGHPV and CDR2 is FQNQEV in the germline V gene (reference sequence). V shed 4 bases and J 5 bases; nucleotides not matched to a gene: 5. The CDR3 reads CASSQGQGGTEVFF. The CDR3 bases that were read are TGTGCCAGCAGTCAGGGACAGGGAGGGACAGAAGTCTTC. The full variable domain, its missing parts supplied by reference TRBV26 and TRBJ1-1, is NSKVIQTPRYLVKGQGQKAKMRCIPEKGHPVVFWYQQNKNNEFKFLINFQNQEVLQQIDMTEKRFSAECPSNSPCSLEIQSSEAGDSALYLCASSQGQGGTEVFFGKGTRLTVV.

Concerning this clone itself: Each gene name is a mouse one. The read finishes 1 residue shy of the CDR3 end, and the germline J gene is used to complete it. The chain recombines TRBV3 with TRBJ2-4; D possibly corresponds to TRBD1 (6 bases). Germline V CDR1 and CDR2: SNHLY, FYNGKV (reference sequence). This CDR3 has 11 amino acids. The germline V and J ends were trimmed by 6 bases and 6 bases, with 7 bases remaining between them. CDR3 DNA, as far as it was read: TGTGCCAGCAGTACAGGGAACACCTTGTAC. It is translated as CASSTGNTLY. The complete CDR3 reads CASSTGNTLYF.

Note on this clone: Gene names refer to mouse genes. The CDR3 is cut off 1 residue early in the read; its end comes from the germline J gene. The rearrangement links TRBV26 to TRBJ2-7; D is unclear. The CDR3 extends over 13 amino acids. Trimming removed 0 bases from V and 3 bases from J, with 6 bases in between. The V gene's germline CDR1 is KGHPV and CDR2 FQNQEV (reference sequence). The CDR3 DNA, read in part, is TGTGCCAGCAGTCTGTCGAGCATCTATGAACAGTAC. Translating it yields CASSLSSIYEQY. The complete CDR3 protein is CASSLSSIYEQYF.

This clone ranks as medium-sized. Any gene name here is a mouse gene name. Sequencing ends 1 residue short of the CDR3 end; the germline J gene provides the rest. The chain has TRBV26 and TRBJ2-7, with D possibly TRBD1 on 6 matching bases. Trimming shortened V by 2 bases and J by 5 bases, and 7 bases separated the two germline ends. This CDR3 is 12 amino acids long. Germline loops: CDR1 KGHPV, CDR2 FQNQEV (reference sequence). The CDR3 DNA, read in part, is TGTGCCAGCAGTCTGGGGGACAATGAACAGTAC. Translated, it gives CASSLGDNEQY. The full CDR3 is CASSLGDNEQYF.

This clone was detected a few times. Germline and genes: mouse. The CDR3 is CASSTGSTGQLYF. The CDR3 DNA, read in part, is TGTGCCAGCAGTACAGGGTCCACCGGGCAGCTCTAC. This chain joins TRBV3 and TRBJ2-2; a possible D gene is TRBD1 (6 bases). The CDR3 is cut off 1 residue early in the read; its end comes from the germline J gene. Germline V lookup: CDR1 SNHLY, CDR2 FYNGKV (reference sequence). V was trimmed by 6 bases and J by 4 bases, leaving 9 bases between them. CDR3 length: 13 residues. Variable domain in full (rest from reference TRBV3 and TRBJ2-2): GPKVLQIPSHQIIDMGQMVTLNCDPVSNHLYFYWYKQILGQQMEFLVNFYNGKVMEKSKLFKDQFSVERPDGSYFTLKIQPTALEDSAVYFCASSTGSTGQLYFGEGSKLTVL.

Worth noting for this clone: The genes and germline here are from mouse. The observed sequence ends 1 residue before the CDR3 terminus, with the missing tail filled in from the germline J gene. This chain connects TRBV16 to TRBJ1-1; 12 nucleotides match TRBD1. This CDR3 contains 15 residues. Germline CDR1 is SGHSA and CDR2 is FRNQAP. The ends lost 5 bases at V and 6 bases at J; junction bases unmatched: 7. CDR3 residues: CASSPPGQGAAEVFF. Incomplete CDR3 DNA: TGTGCAAGCAGCCCACCGGGACAGGGGGCCGCAGAAGTCTTC.

On this clone itself: Gene names denote mouse genes. The read halts 1 residue ahead of the CDR3 end, with the missing end drawn from the germline J gene. This sequence joins TRBV1 and TRBJ1-3; 8 nucleotides agree with TRBD1. The junction had 3 bases not matched to a gene; V was cut back by 2 bases and J by 0 bases. The CDR3 is 16 residues long. CDR1 NSQYPW and CDR2 LRSPGD come from the germline V gene (reference sequence). CDR3 bases read: TGCACCTGCAGTGCAAGGGACAGGTCTTCTGGAAATACGCTCTAT. It codes for CTCSARDRSSGNTLY. The full-length CDR3 reads as CTCSARDRSSGNTLYF.

Of note for this clone: Genes and germline come from the mouse. With the read ending 1 residue before the CDR3 end, the germline J gene is used to fill in that end. The genes are TRBV24 and TRBJ2-1; 10 bases agree with TRBD2. This CDR3 region has 16 residues. With V trimmed by 2 bases and J by 1 base, 2 bases remained unmatched. Germline V gene sequence: CDR1 KGHTA, CDR2 FRNEEI. Incomplete CDR3 DNA: TGTGCCAGCAGTCTGACGACTGGGGGGAACTATGCTGAGCAGTTC. This codes for CASSLTTGGNYAEQF. The whole CDR3 sequence reads CASSLTTGGNYAEQFF.